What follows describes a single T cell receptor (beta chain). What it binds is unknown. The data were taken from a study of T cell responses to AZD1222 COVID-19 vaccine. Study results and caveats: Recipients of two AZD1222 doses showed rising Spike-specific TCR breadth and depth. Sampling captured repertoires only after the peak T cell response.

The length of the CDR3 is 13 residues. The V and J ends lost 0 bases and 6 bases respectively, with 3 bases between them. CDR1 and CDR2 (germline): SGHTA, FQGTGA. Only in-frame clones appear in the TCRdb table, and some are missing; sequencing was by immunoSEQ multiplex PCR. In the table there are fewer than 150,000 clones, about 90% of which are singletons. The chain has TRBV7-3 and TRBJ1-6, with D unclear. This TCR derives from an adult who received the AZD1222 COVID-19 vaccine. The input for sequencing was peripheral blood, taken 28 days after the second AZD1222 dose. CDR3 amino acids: CASSLTANSPLHF. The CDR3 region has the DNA TGTGCCAGCAGCTTAACAGCTAATTCACCCCTCCACTTT.